This T cell receptor (beta chain) was profiled in a study of cytomegalovirus exposure and HLA in healthy donors. The CDR3 has 15 amino acids. Germline V gene data show CDR1 as SGHRS and CDR2 as YFSETQ. J lost 3 bases, V lost 4 bases, and 6 bases had no gene match. Healthy people donating bone marrow made up the donors. The PCR made use of 60 Vbeta and 13 Jbeta primers. Sequencing was performed with immunoSEQ multiplex PCR; in TCRdb, only in-frame clones are kept and a portion is missing. Of 95,000 to 150,000 clones in the sample, 75% to 90% were seen once. This clone was detected only a few times. Its cognate antigen is unknown. Study-wide findings and caveats: Later genetic work tied a missense DCLRE1C variant to beta-chain V and J trimming.

The sequencing sample was made of PBMCs. The sequence derives from a man younger than 35 in good health and CMV-seropositive. V gene TRBV5-1 combines with J gene TRBJ2-7; 11 nucleotides agree with TRBD2. The CDR3 nucleotides are TGCGCCAGCAGCCAAACTAGCGGGGGATTCTACGAGCAGTACTTC. It translates to CASSQTSGGFYEQYF. Based on the CDR3 plus reference TRBV5-1 and TRBJ2-7, the full variable domain is KAGVTQTPRYLIKTRGQQVTLSCSPISGHRSVSWYQQTPGQGLQFLFEYFSETQRNKGNFPGRFSGRQFSNSRSEMNVSTLELGDSALYLCASSQTSGGFYEQYFGPGTRLTVT.